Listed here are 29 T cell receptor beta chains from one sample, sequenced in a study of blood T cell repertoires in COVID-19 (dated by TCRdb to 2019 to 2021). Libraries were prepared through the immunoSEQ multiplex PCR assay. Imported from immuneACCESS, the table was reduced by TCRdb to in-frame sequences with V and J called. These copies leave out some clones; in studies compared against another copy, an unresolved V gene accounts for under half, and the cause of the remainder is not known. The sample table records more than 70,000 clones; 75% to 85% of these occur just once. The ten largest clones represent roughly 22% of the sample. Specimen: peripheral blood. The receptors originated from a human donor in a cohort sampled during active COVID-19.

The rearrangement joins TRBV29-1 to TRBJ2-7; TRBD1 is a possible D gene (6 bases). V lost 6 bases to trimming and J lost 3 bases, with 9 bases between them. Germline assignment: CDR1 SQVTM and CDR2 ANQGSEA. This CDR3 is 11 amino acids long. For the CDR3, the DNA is TGCAGCGTAGCCAGGGGCTACGAGCAGTACTTC. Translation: CSVARGYEQYF.

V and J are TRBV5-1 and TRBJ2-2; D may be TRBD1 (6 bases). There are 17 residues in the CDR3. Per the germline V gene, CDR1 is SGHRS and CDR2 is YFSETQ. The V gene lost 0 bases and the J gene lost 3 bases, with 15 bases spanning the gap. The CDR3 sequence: CASSLGPRTVDTGELFF. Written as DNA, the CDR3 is TGCGCCAGCAGCTTGGGGCCTAGGACAGTGGACACCGGGGAGCTGTTTTTT.

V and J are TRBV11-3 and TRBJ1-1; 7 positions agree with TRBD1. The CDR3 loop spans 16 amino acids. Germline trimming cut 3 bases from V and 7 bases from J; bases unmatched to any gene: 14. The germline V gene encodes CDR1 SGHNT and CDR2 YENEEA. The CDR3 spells CASSLDGRGGADEAFF. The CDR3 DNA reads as TGTGCCAGCAGCTTGGATGGGAGAGGGGGCGCGGATGAAGCTTTCTTT.

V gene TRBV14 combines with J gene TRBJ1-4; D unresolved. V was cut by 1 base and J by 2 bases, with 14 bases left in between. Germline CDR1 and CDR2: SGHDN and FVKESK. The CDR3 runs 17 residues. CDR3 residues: CASSQVMGGPTNEKLFF. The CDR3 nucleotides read TGTGCCAGCAGCCAAGTCATGGGTGGGCCTACTAATGAAAAACTGTTTTTT.

Here the CDR3 reads CASSSRSAGNYGYTF. The CDR3 DNA sequence: TGTGCCAGCAGCTCAAGGTCGGCAGGGAACTATGGCTACACCTTC. The V and J genes are TRBV5-6 and TRBJ1-2, with D perhaps matching TRBD1 (5 bases). The V end was cut by 3 bases, the J end by 2 bases, with 14 bases between. The germline CDR1 and CDR2 sequences are SGHDT and YYEEEE. This CDR3 is built from 15 residues.

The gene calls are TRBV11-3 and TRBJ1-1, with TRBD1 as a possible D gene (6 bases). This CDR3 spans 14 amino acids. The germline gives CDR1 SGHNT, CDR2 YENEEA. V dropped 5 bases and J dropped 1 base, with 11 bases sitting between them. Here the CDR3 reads CASSTDRWNTEAFF. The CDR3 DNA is TGTGCCAGCAGCACCGACAGGTGGAACACTGAAGCTTTCTTT.

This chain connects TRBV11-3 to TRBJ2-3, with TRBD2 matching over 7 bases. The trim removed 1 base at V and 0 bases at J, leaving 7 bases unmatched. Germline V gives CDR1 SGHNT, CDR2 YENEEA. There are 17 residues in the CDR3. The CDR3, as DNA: TGTGCCAGCAGCTTAGGCCCAGGGCGGGAGAGCACAGATACGCAGTATTTT. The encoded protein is CASSLGPGRESTDTQYF.

CDR3 sequence (DNA): TGCGCCAGCAGCTGGGGACTAGCGGGATTTTACAATGAGCAGTTCTTC. It codes for CASSWGLAGFYNEQFF. The V and J genes are TRBV5-1 and TRBJ2-1; 13 bases are shared with TRBD2. The J segment lost 4 bases and the V segment lost 3 bases, leaving 4 bases of the junction unmatched. Germline V gene sequence: CDR1 SGHRS, CDR2 YFSETQ. This CDR3 region has 16 residues.

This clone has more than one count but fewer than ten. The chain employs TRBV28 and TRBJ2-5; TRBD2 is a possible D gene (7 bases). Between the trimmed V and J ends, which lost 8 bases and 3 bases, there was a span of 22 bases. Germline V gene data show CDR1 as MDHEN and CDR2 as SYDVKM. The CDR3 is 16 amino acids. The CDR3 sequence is CASVPRGGAKEETQYF. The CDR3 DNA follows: TGTGCCAGCGTCCCAAGGGGGGGCGCAAAAGAAGAGACCCAGTACTTC.

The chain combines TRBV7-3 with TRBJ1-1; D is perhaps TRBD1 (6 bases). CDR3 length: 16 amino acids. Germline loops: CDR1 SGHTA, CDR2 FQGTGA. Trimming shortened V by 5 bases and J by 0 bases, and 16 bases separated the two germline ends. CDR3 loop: CASSQTTGTMNTEAFF. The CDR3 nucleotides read TGTGCCAGCAGCCAAACTACCGGGACAATGAACACTGAAGCTTTCTTT.

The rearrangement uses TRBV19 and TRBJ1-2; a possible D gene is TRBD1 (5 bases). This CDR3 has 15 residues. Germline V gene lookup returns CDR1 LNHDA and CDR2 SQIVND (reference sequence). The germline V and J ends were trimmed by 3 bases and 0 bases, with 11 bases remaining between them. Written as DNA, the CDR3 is TGTGCCAGTAGTATGGCGGGACCAGCTAACTATGGCTACACCTTC. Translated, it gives CASSMAGPANYGYTF. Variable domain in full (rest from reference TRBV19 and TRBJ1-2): DGGITQSPKYLFRKEGQNVTLSCEQNLNHDAMYWYRQDPGQGLRLIYYSQIVNDFQKGDIAEGYSVSREKKESFPLTVTSAQKNPTAFYLCASSMAGPANYGYTFGSGTRLTVV.

The CDR3 coding sequence is TGCGCCAGCAGCCAGCAGGGGCTGGGTGGAAACACCATATATTTT. Its translation is CASSQQGLGGNTIYF. The V call is TRBV5-1, the J call TRBJ1-3; tentative D call: TRBD1 (6 bases). The germline V gene encodes CDR1 SGHRS and CDR2 YFSETQ. The CDR3 loop spans 15 amino acids. The V end lost 4 bases, the J end lost 3 bases, and 14 bases lay between the germline ends.

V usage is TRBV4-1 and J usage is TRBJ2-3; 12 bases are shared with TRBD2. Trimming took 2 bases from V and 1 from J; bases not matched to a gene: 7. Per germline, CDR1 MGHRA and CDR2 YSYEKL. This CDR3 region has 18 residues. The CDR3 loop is CASSQTRTSGDGTDTQYF. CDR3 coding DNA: TGCGCCAGCAGCCAAACGAGGACTAGCGGGGATGGCACAGATACGCAGTATTTT.

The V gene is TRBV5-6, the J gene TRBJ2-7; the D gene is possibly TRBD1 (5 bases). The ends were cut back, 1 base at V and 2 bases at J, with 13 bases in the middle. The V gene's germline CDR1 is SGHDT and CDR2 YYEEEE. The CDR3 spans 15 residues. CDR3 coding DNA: TGTGCCAGCAGCTTGTACCAGGGTTTTGCCTACGAGCAGTACTTC. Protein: CASSLYQGFAYEQYF.

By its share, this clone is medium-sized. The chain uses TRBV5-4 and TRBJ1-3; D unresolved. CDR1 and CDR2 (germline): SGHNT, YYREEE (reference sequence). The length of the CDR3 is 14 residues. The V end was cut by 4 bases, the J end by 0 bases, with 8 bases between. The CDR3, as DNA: TGTGCCAGCAGCGTAGAGAGCTCTGGAAACACCATATATTTT. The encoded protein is CASSVESSGNTIYF.

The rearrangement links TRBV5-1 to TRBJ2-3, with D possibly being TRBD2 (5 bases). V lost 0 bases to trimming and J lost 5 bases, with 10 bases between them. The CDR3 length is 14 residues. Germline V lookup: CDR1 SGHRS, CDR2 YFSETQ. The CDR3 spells CASSLGELIDTQYF. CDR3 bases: TGCGCCAGCAGCTTGGGGGAGTTGATAGATACGCAGTATTTT.

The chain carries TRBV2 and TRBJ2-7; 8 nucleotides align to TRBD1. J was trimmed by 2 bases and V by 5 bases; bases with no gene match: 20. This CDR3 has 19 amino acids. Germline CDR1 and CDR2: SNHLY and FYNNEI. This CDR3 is CASSTARDRITDATYEQYF. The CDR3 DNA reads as TGTGCCAGCAGTACGGCCCGGGACAGGATTACAGATGCGACCTACGAGCAGTACTTC.

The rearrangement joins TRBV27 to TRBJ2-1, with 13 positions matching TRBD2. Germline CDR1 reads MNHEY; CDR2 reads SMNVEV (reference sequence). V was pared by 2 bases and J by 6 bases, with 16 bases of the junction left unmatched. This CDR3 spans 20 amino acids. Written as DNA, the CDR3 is TGTGCCAGCAGTTTACGCCCCCGGACTAGCGGGAGATCTTCTCCCAATGAGCAGTTCTTC. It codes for CASSLRPRTSGRSSPNEQFF.

The CDR3 DNA reads as TGTGCCAGCTCCCTCGGACTAGACCCCCCTAATGAGCAGTTCTTC. Translated, it gives CASSLGLDPPNEQFF. The V and J genes are TRBV18 and TRBJ2-1; 7 bases fit TRBD2. The CDR3 contains 15 residues. Germline lookup yields CDR1 KGHSH and CDR2 LQKENI. Trimming removed 6 bases from V and 7 bases from J; junction bases left unmatched: 12.

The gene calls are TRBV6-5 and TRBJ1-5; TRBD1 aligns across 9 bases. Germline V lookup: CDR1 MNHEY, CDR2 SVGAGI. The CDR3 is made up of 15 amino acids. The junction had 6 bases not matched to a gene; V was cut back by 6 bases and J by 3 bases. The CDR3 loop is CASSIDRGVNQPQHF. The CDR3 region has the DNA TGTGCCAGCAGCATTGACAGGGGGGTCAATCAGCCCCAGCATTTT.

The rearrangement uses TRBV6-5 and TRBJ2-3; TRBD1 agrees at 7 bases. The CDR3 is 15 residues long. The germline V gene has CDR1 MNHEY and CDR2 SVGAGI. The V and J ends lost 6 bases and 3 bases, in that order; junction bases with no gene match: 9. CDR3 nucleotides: TGTGCCAGCAGCCCGAATGACAGGGTGACAGATACGCAGTATTTT. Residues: CASSPNDRVTDTQYF.

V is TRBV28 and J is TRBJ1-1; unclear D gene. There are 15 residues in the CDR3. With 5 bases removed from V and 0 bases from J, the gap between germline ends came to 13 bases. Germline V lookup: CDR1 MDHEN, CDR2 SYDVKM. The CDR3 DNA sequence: TGTGCCAGCAGTCCCCCGCCAGTCATGAACACTGAAGCTTTCTTT. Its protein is CASSPPPVMNTEAFF.

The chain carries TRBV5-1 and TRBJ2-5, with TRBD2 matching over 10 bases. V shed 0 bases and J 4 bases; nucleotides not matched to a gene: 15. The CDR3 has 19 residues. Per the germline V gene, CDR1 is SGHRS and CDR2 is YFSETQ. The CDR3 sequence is CASSLVPVASGRGGETQYF. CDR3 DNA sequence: TGCGCCAGCAGCTTGGTCCCGGTGGCTAGCGGGAGAGGAGGAGAGACCCAGTACTTC. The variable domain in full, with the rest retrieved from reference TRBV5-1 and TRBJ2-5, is KAGVTQTPRYLIKTRGQQVTLSCSPISGHRSVSWYQQTPGQGLQFLFEYFSETQRNKGNFPGRFSGRQFSNSRSEMNVSTLELGDSALYLCASSLVPVASGRGGETQYFGPGTRLLVL.

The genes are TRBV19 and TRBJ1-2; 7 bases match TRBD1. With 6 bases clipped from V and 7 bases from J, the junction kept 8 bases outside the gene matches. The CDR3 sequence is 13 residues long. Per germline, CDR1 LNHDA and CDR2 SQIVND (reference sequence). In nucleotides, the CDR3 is TGTGCCAGTAGACCCAGGGGGATTGGTGGCTACACCTTC. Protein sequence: CASRPRGIGGYTF. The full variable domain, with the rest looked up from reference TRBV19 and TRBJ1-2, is DGGITQSPKYLFRKEGQNVTLSCEQNLNHDAMYWYRQDPGQGLRLIYYSQIVNDFQKGDIAEGYSVSREKKESFPLTVTSAQKNPTAFYLCASRPRGIGGYTFGSGTRLTVV.

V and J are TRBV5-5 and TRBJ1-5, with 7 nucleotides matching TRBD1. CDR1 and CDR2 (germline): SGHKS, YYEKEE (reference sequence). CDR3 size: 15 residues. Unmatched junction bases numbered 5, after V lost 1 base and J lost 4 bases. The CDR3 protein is CASSLTGQINQPQHF. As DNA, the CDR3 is TGTGCCAGCAGCTTGACGGGACAGATTAATCAGCCCCAGCATTTT.

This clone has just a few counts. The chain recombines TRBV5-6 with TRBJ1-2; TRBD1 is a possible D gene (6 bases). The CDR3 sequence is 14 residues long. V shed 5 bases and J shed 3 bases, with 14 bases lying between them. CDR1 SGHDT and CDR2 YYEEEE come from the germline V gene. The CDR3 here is CASSHNRADYGYTF. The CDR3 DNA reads TGTGCCAGCAGTCATAACAGGGCCGACTATGGCTACACCTTC.

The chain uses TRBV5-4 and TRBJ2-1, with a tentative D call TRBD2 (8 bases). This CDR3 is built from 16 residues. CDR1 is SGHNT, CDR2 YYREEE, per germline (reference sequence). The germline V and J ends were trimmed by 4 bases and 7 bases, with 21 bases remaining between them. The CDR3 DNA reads TGTGCCAGCAGCCGGGGGGGCGGGACAGCGTGGAATGAGCAGTTCTTC. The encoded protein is CASSRGGGTAWNEQFF. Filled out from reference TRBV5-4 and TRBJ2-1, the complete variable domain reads ETGVTQSPTHLIKTRGQQVTLRCSSQSGHNTVSWYQQALGQGPQFIFQYYREEENGRGNFPPRFSGLQFPNYSSELNVNALELDDSALYLCASSRGGGTAWNEQFFGPGTRLTVL.

The CDR3 region is CASAIRETQYF. The CDR3 DNA reads as TGTGCCAGCGCAATCCGGGAGACCCAGTACTTC. The genes are TRBV7-8 and TRBJ2-5; no clear D. V dropped 8 bases and J dropped 5 bases, with 9 bases sitting between them. CDR1 SGHVS and CDR2 FQNEAQ come from the germline V gene. CDR3 length: 11 amino acids.

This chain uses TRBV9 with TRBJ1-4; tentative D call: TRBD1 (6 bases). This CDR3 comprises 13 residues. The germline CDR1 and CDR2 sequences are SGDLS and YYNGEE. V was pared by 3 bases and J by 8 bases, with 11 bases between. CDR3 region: CASSGTGNEKLFF. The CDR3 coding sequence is TGTGCCAGCAGCGGAACAGGGAACGAAAAACTGTTTTTT. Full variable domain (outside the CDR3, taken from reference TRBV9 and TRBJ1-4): DSGVTQTPKHLITATGQRVTLRCSPRSGDLSVYWYQQSLDQGLQFLIQYYNGEERAKGNILERFSAQQFPDLHSELNLSSLELGDSALYFCASSGTGNEKLFFGSGTQLSVL.